Shown below are 31 T cell receptor beta chains from a single sample sequenced in a study of CD8 T cells in ankylosing spondylitis. TCRdb independently ran MiXCR on the 5' RACE reads; one entry per CDR3 protein. The table shows more than 150,000 distinct CDR3 sequences, with 13% occurring only once. The specimen was blood, either unsorted or a sorted T cell fraction (not recorded which). Every receptor here comes from a female donor with ankylosing spondylitis or in good health (not recorded which).

This clonotype was seen at least ten times. The chain uses TRBV4-1 and TRBJ1-5, with 7 nucleotides matching TRBD1. The germline V gene encodes CDR1 MGHRA and CDR2 YSYEKL. Unmatched junction bases numbered 10, after V lost 1 base and J lost 4 bases. The CDR3 sequence is 17 residues long. CDR3 bases: TGCGCCAGCAGCCAAGCAGGGGGTGGGGTTGGAAATCAGCCCCAGCATTTT. Amino acids: CASSQAGGGVGNQPQHF.

V gene TRBV2 combines with J gene TRBJ2-3; TRBD2 agrees at 9 bases. CDR1 is SNHLY, CDR2 FYNNEI, per germline. There are 16 residues in the CDR3. After removal of 2 bases from V and 4 bases from J, the junction contained 7 bases not matched to a gene. The CDR3 coding sequence is TGTGCCAGCAGTGAAAAGCAGCGGGAGGTCCCAGATACGCAGTATTTT. Its protein is CASSEKQREVPDTQYF.

This clonotype was counted only a few times. This chain connects TRBV3-1 to TRBJ1-5, with 7 bases identical to TRBD1. The CDR3 contains 15 residues. Trimming took 4 bases from V and 2 from J; bases not matched to a gene: 5. Germline values: CDR1 LGHDT, CDR2 YNNKEL (reference sequence). The DNA for the CDR3 is TGTGCCAGCAGCCCAGGGACAGCGGGCAATCAGCCCCAGCATTTT. It is translated as CASSPGTAGNQPQHF.

About this clonotype itself: This clone may be a read error of a much larger clone one base away. The J gene is TRBJ2-5, the V gene TRBV4-2; D might be TRBD2 (6 bases). V dropped 3 bases and J dropped 5 bases, with 13 bases sitting between them. This CDR3 has 14 residues. Germline loops: CDR1 LGHNA, CDR2 YNFKEQ. CDR3 nucleotides: TGTGCCAGCAGCCATGGCGGGGTGGGGGAGACCCAGTACTTC. Its translation is CASSHGGVGETQYF.

There are many counts of this clonotype. The V and J genes are TRBV15 and TRBJ2-3; the D is unclear. The ends were cut back, 8 bases at V and 0 bases at J, with 15 bases in the middle. Germline lookup yields CDR1 LNHNV and CDR2 YYDKDF (reference sequence). The CDR3 has 15 residues. CDR3: CATQSPQISTDTQYF. CDR3 nucleotides: TGTGCCACCCAGTCCCCACAGATTAGCACAGATACGCAGTATTTT.

This clonotype showed up many times. The chain links TRBV7-9 to TRBJ2-1; D possibly corresponds to TRBD2 (6 bases). Deletions cut 5 bases from V and 9 bases from J, with 8 bases between. CDR3 size: 11 residues. The germline V gene has CDR1 SEHNR and CDR2 FQNEAQ (reference sequence). The CDR3 protein is CASSGGSEQFF. CDR3 bases: TGTGCCAGCAGCGGAGGGTCTGAGCAGTTCTTC.

Many counts were recorded for this clonotype. The J gene is TRBJ1-1, the V gene TRBV5-1; no clear D gene. CDR1 and CDR2 from the germline V gene are SGHRS and YFSETQ. The V and J ends lost 5 bases and 0 bases respectively, with 11 bases between them. The CDR3 length is 14 residues. In nucleotides, the CDR3 is TGCGCCAGCAGGGCGGGGTCAATGAACACTGAAGCTTTCTTT. It yields the protein CASRAGSMNTEAFF.

The chain carries TRBV20-1 and TRBJ2-1; 7 bases are shared with TRBD2. After removal of 4 bases from V and 8 bases from J, the junction contained 5 bases not matched to a gene. The CDR3 contains 12 residues. Germline values: CDR1 DFQATT, CDR2 SNEGSKA (reference sequence). This chain's CDR3 is CSATGGGYEQFF. The CDR3 DNA is TGCAGTGCTACGGGAGGAGGGTATGAGCAGTTCTTC.

This clonotype was seen only a few times. This sequence joins TRBV5-6 and TRBJ2-4; D is perhaps TRBD1 (6 bases). V was shortened by 1 base and J by 6 bases, with 11 bases between the two germline ends. This CDR3 comprises 14 residues. Looked up from germline, CDR1 is SGHDT and CDR2 is YYEEEE. DNA for the CDR3: TGTGCCAGCAGCTTGTTCACAGGGCCAAACATTCAGTACTTC. It codes for CASSLFTGPNIQYF.

This chain joins TRBV7-2 and TRBJ2-7; D is unclear. The CDR3 runs to 11 residues. Germline-derived CDR1 and CDR2 are SGHTA and FQGNSA. V lost 5 bases and J 5 bases, leaving 7 bases between the germline ends. CDR3 amino acids: CASSPLHEQYF. The CDR3 DNA follows: TGTGCCAGCAGCCCCCTCCACGAGCAGTACTTC.

In its sample, this clonotype was seen many times. CDR3 region: CASSAGGLTPLHF. The DNA for the CDR3 is TGTGCCAGCAGCGCCGGAGGCTTGACACCCCTCCACTTT. The chain carries TRBV28 and TRBJ1-6; no clear D. The CDR3 loop spans 13 amino acids. Germline V lookup: CDR1 MDHEN, CDR2 SYDVKM. V dropped 6 bases and J dropped 11 bases, with 14 bases sitting between them.

Only a few counts were recorded for this clonotype. V and J are TRBV20-1 and TRBJ1-1; no reliable D call. CDR3 size: 10 residues. The germline gives CDR1 DFQATT, CDR2 SNEGSKA (reference sequence). The V gene lost 6 bases and the J gene lost 10 bases, with 12 bases spanning the gap. This CDR3 reads CSATRRRAFF. As DNA, the CDR3 is TGCAGTGCCACCAGACGGAGAGCTTTCTTT.

The rearrangement links TRBV10-3 to TRBJ2-1; the match to TRBD2 covers 16 bases. After removal of 11 bases from V and 10 bases from J, the junction contained 11 bases not matched to a gene. This CDR3 contains 15 residues. The germline V gene has CDR1 ENHRY and CDR2 SYGVKD. The CDR3 protein is CAAMPGTSGRDEQFF. The CDR3 DNA is TGTGCCGCAATGCCCGGGACTAGCGGGAGGGACGAGCAGTTCTTC.

CDR3 sequence: CATSRLAGGRNEQFF. The CDR3 region has the DNA TGTGCCACCAGCAGGCTAGCGGGAGGACGGAATGAGCAGTTCTTC. The chain uses TRBV15 and TRBJ2-1, with 11 bases aligning to TRBD2. The CDR3 runs to 15 residues. V was clipped by 3 bases and J by 7 bases; unmatched bases: 5. The germline V gene encodes CDR1 LNHNV and CDR2 YYDKDF (reference sequence).

In its sample, this clonotype was seen many times. The V and J genes are TRBV28 and TRBJ1-1; D remains unclear. V lost 2 bases and J 5 bases, leaving 6 bases between the germline ends. This CDR3 comprises 12 residues. Per germline, CDR1 MDHEN and CDR2 SYDVKM. In DNA, the CDR3 is TGTGCCAGCAGTTTAATGAGTACTGAAGCTTTCTTT. Translating gives CASSLMSTEAFF. The full variable domain, rest sourced from reference TRBV28 and TRBJ1-1, is DVKVTQSSRYLVKRTGEKVFLECVQDMDHENMFWYRQDPGLGLRLIYFSYDVKMKEKGDIPEGYSVSREKKERFSLILESASTNQTSMYLCASSLMSTEAFFGQGTRLTVV.

The chain links TRBV4-3 to TRBJ1-5, with unresolved D. V lost 0 bases, J lost 0 bases, and 6 bases lay in between. From germline, CDR1 is LGHNA and CDR2 YSLEER. The CDR3 covers 15 residues. The CDR3 DNA follows: TGCGCCAGCAGCCAAGAAGGGCATAGCAATCAGCCCCAGCATTTT. Its protein product is CASSQEGHSNQPQHF.

In its sample, this clonotype was seen many times. V usage is TRBV12-3 or TRBV12-4 and J usage is TRBJ1-4; no reliable D call. V was shortened by 6 bases and J by 3 bases, with 11 bases between the two germline ends. The CDR3 consists of 14 residues. This chain's CDR3 is CASSPLASNEKLFF. In nucleotides, the CDR3 is TGTGCCAGCAGCCCCCTGGCCTCTAATGAAAAACTGTTTTTT.

In regard to this clonotype: Since a much larger clone is just one base distant, this may be a read error. The chain joins TRBV7-2 to TRBJ2-1, with D possibly being TRBD2 (7 bases). V was cut by 4 bases and J by 5 bases, with 12 bases left in between. The CDR3 totals 14 residues. CDR1 and CDR2 (germline): SGHTA, FQGNSA. The DNA of the CDR3 is TGTGCCAGCAGCTGCGGGGGCCTGGACAATGAGCAGTTCTTC. It codes for CASSCGGLDNEQFF.

This clonotype has at least ten counts. The J gene is TRBJ1-2, the V gene TRBV6-1, with no clear D. CDR1 is MNHNS, CDR2 SASEGT, per germline. Trimming took off 5 bases at V and 8 bases at J, with 21 bases between the two ends. CDR3 size: 15 residues. CDR3 protein: CASSRSLGETRGYTF. DNA of the CDR3: TGTGCCAGCAGTCGATCCCTGGGAGAGACTCGCGGCTACACCTTC.

This clonotype was recorded at least ten times. The rearrangement links TRBV20-1 to TRBJ1-6; TRBD1 might be the D (5 bases). Germline V lookup: CDR1 DFQATT, CDR2 SNEGSKA (reference sequence). Trimming took 5 bases from V and 7 from J, leaving 15 bases between them. The CDR3 loop spans 14 amino acids. CDR3 protein: CSASTGRPNSPLHF. In nucleotides, the CDR3 is TGCAGTGCTTCAACGGGACGGCCGAATTCACCCCTCCACTTT.

Details on this clonotype: It may be a read error: a sequence one base away is much more abundant. The genes are TRBV2 and TRBJ1-1; D ambiguous. Germline V gene lookup returns CDR1 SNHLY and CDR2 FYNNEI. This CDR3 spans 15 amino acids. V lost 1 base, J lost 5 bases, and 14 bases lay in between. CDR3 protein: CASSEVGSLLTEAFF. The CDR3 coding sequence is TGTGCCAGCAGTGAAGTCGGGAGTTTATTGACTGAAGCTTTCTTT.

The rearrangement links TRBV27 to TRBJ2-2; either TRBD1 or TRBD2 may fit D (5 bases each). This CDR3 has 12 amino acids. V gave up 4 bases and J gave up 9 bases, with 9 bases separating them. From germline, CDR1 is MNHEY and CDR2 SMNVEV (reference sequence). The CDR3 nucleotides are TGTGCCAGCAGTTGGGACGGACGGGAGCTGTTTTTT. Its protein is CASSWDGRELFF.

This clonotype has at least ten counts. The chain recombines TRBV12-3 or TRBV12-4 with TRBJ1-5; 8 bases match TRBD1. Unmatched junction bases numbered 4, after V lost 6 bases and J lost 0 bases. The CDR3 is 15 amino acids. The CDR3 loop reads CASRETGDSNQPQHF. The DNA for the CDR3 is TGTGCCAGCAGAGAGACAGGGGATAGCAATCAGCCCCAGCATTTT.

This clonotype came up a few times. A single base separates this from a much larger clone, so it may be a read error. The chain carries TRBV6-2 or TRBV6-3 and TRBJ1-1; D unclear. CDR3 size: 13 residues. Germline lookup yields CDR1 MNHEY and CDR2 SVGEGT. This chain's CDR3 is CASSYSRNPEAFF. In DNA form, the CDR3 reads TGTGCCAGCAGTTACTCGAGGAACCCTGAAGCTTTCTTT.

This clonotype came up many times. The chain's CDR3 is CASNQGLGNQPQHF. CDR3 DNA: TGTGCCAGCAACCAGGGGTTGGGCAATCAGCCCCAGCATTTT. The rearrangement links TRBV12-3 or TRBV12-4 to TRBJ1-5; TRBD1 might be the D (6 bases). V shed 7 bases and J shed 2 bases, with 12 bases lying between them. This CDR3 is built from 14 residues.

There are a few counts of this clonotype. The V gene is TRBV6-2 or TRBV6-3, the J gene TRBJ2-5; D is perhaps TRBD2 (5 bases). This CDR3 is 14 amino acids long. Germline CDR1 MNHEY, CDR2 SVGEGT. Trimming pared 0 bases from V and 4 bases from J, leaving 9 bases between. The CDR3 region is CASSYSRVLETQYF. The CDR3 DNA sequence: TGTGCCAGCAGTTACTCGAGGGTCCTAGAGACCCAGTACTTC.

This clonotype has at least ten counts. V is TRBV7-8 and J is TRBJ2-1, with a weak D call TRBD1 (6 bases). Per germline, CDR1 SGHVS and CDR2 FQNEAQ. Trimming took off 0 bases at V and 12 bases at J, with 12 bases between the two ends. The CDR3 totals 13 residues. The CDR3 region is CASSLAPVGAQFF. CDR3 coding DNA: TGTGCCAGCAGCTTAGCGCCAGTGGGGGCGCAGTTCTTC. Full variable domain (rest looked up from reference TRBV7-8 and TRBJ2-1): GAGVSQSPRYKVAKRGQDVALRCDPISGHVSLFWYQQALGQGPEFLTYFQNEAQLDKSGLPSDRFFAERPEGSVSTLKIQRTQQEDSAVYLCASSLAPVGAQFFGPGTRLTVL.

The genes are TRBV10-3 and TRBJ1-6; TRBD1 agrees at 8 bases. The CDR3 runs 15 residues. The V segment lost 9 bases and the J segment 10 bases; nucleotides outside the gene matches: 14. Germline V gene sequence: CDR1 ENHRY, CDR2 SYGVKD. The CDR3 coding sequence is TGTGCCATGGGTGAGTCTTCAGGGGGCGGCTCACCCCTCCACTTT. It is translated as CAMGESSGGGSPLHF.

Concerning this clonotype: This may be a read error: a much more frequent sequence differs by one nucleotide. V and J are TRBV12-3 or TRBV12-4 and TRBJ1-2; D gene unclear. Between the trimmed V and J ends, which lost 4 bases and 4 bases, there was a span of 16 bases. The length of the CDR3 is 15 residues. The CDR3 here is CASSYFRTFSYGYTF. As DNA, the CDR3 is TGTGCCAGCAGTTACTTTAGGACCTTTAGCTATGGCTACACCTTC.

J is TRBJ2-7 and V is TRBV3-1; 13 bases align to TRBD2. Germline trimming cut 4 bases from V and 1 base from J; bases unmatched to any gene: 7. The CDR3 is 17 residues long. Germline lookup yields CDR1 LGHDT and CDR2 YNNKEL (reference sequence). In DNA, the CDR3 is TGTGCCAGCAGCCCCAGACGGGGACTAGCGGGATCCTACGAGCAGTACTTC. The encoded protein is CASSPRRGLAGSYEQYF.

This clonotype was observed once. A much larger clone differs from this one at a single base, so this may be a read error. The chain carries TRBV11-2 and TRBJ2-5, with 7 bases identical to TRBD2. After removal of 8 bases from V and 5 bases from J, the junction contained 17 bases not matched to a gene. Germline assignment: CDR1 SGHAT and CDR2 FQNNGV. The CDR3 is 16 residues long. CDR3 protein: CASCQAPAGVLETQYF. DNA for the CDR3: TGTGCCAGCTGCCAGGCTCCGGCGGGAGTTCTGGAGACCCAGTACTTC. The full variable domain, rest sourced from reference TRBV11-2 and TRBJ2-5, is EAGVAQSPRYKIIEKRQSVAFWCNPISGHATLYWYQQILGQGPKLLIQFQNNGVVDDSQLPKDRFSAERLKGVDSTLKIQPAKLEDSAVYLCASCQAPAGVLETQYFGPGTRLLVL.